One and the same sample provided the 25 T cell receptor beta chains below, sequenced in a study of blood T cell repertoires in COVID-19. TCRdb keeps only in-frame clones here, not all; method: immunoSEQ multiplex PCR. The table lists more than 250,000 clones, roughly 88% of them singletons. Specimen: peripheral blood. The receptors originated from a woman aged 25 to 45 with COVID-19, enrolled during active disease.

V usage is TRBV7-6 and J usage is TRBJ2-4; TRBD2 is a possible D gene (6 bases). Per germline, CDR1 SGHVS and CDR2 FNYEAQ. Trimming pared 1 base from V and 2 bases from J, leaving 18 bases between. This CDR3 region has 18 residues. As DNA, the CDR3 is TGTGCCAGCAGCTTAGTACCCCCGGAGGGTTTTACCAAAAACATTCAGTACTTC. This translates into CASSLVPPEGFTKNIQYF.

CDR3 region: CASSLTGYFEAFF. In nucleotides, the CDR3 is TGTGCCAGCAGCCTGACAGGGTATTTTGAAGCTTTCTTT. This chain links TRBV5-6 with TRBJ1-1; TRBD1 agrees at 7 bases. V lost 4 bases to trimming and J lost 7 bases; unmatched junction nucleotides: 7. The germline V gene encodes CDR1 SGHDT and CDR2 YYEEEE. CDR3 length: 13 residues.

The chain carries TRBV4-3 and TRBJ1-1; D is uncertain. Germline assignment: CDR1 LGHNA and CDR2 YSLEER. V was clipped by 1 base and J by 6 bases, with 12 bases between them. This CDR3 has 14 residues. As DNA, the CDR3 is TGCGCCAGCAGCCAAGTGCGGGGTATCGCTGAAGCTTTCTTT. Encoded protein: CASSQVRGIAEAFF.

The CDR3 sequence is CASSLSWTGNTEAFF. CDR3 bases: TGTGCCAGCAGTTTATCCTGGACAGGGAACACTGAAGCTTTCTTT. This chain uses TRBV27 with TRBJ1-1, with TRBD1 identical over 7 bases. The CDR3 runs 15 residues. V dropped 0 bases and J dropped 1; count of bases not matched to a gene: 2. CDR1 is MNHEY and CDR2 is SMNVEV in the germline V gene (reference sequence).

The chain couples TRBV7-6 to TRBJ1-1; 9 nucleotides agree with TRBD1. CDR1 and CDR2 from the germline V gene are SGHVS and FNYEAQ. Germline trimming cut 7 bases from V and 0 bases from J; bases unmatched to any gene: 9. CDR3 length: 16 residues. The CDR3 DNA is TGTGCCAGCACTTCAGGGGACAGGGTCTTGAACACTGAAGCTTTCTTT. Protein product: CASTSGDRVLNTEAFF.

The chain links TRBV4-1 to TRBJ1-1; D gene ambiguous. Trimming removed 4 bases from V and 0 bases from J, with 12 bases in between. Per the germline V gene, CDR1 is MGHRA and CDR2 is YSYEKL. The CDR3 covers 15 residues. The CDR3 sequence is CASSPKEGLNTEAFF. The CDR3 DNA reads as TGCGCCAGCAGCCCTAAGGAGGGCCTGAACACTGAAGCTTTCTTT.

This clone was detected once. At one end, the junction sequence differs from germline, possibly due to a read error. The rearrangement uses TRBV7-2 and TRBJ1-2, with a tentative D call TRBD1 (6 bases). The CDR3 consists of 15 residues. CDR1 and CDR2 from the germline V gene are SGHTA and FQGNSA. The CDR3 spells CASSLETGALYDYTF. CDR3 nucleotides: TGTGCCAGCAGCTTAGAGACAGGTGCCTTATATGACTACACCTTC.

The chain recombines TRBV29-1 with TRBJ1-3; no clear D gene. Germline V gene lookup returns CDR1 SQVTM and CDR2 ANQGSEA. The CDR3 is 13 amino acids. With 4 bases removed from V and 2 bases from J, the gap between germline ends came to 9 bases. CDR3: CSVVIHTGNTIYF. The CDR3 nucleotides read TGCAGCGTTGTCATACACACTGGAAACACCATATATTTT.

This chain joins TRBV24-1 and TRBJ2-3, with a tentative D call TRBD1 (6 bases). The CDR3 covers 17 residues. Germline CDR1 KGHDR, CDR2 SFDVKD. Trimming took off 3 bases at V and 1 base at J, with 16 bases between the two ends. This CDR3 reads CATSDPDSYMGTDTQYF. The CDR3 bases are TGTGCCACCAGTGATCCGGACAGCTACATGGGCACAGATACGCAGTATTTT.

The chain links TRBV4-3 to TRBJ2-7, with 11 nucleotides matching TRBD1. The germline V gene has CDR1 LGHNA and CDR2 YSLEER. With 0 bases clipped from V and 3 bases from J, the junction kept 4 bases outside the gene matches. The length of the CDR3 is 16 residues. This chain's CDR3 is CASSQDGGTGGYEQYF. In nucleotides, the CDR3 is TGCGCCAGCAGCCAAGATGGGGGGACAGGGGGCTACGAGCAGTACTTC.

The sample holds a few counts of this clone. This chain uses TRBV6-2 or TRBV6-3 with TRBJ1-1; TRBD1 aligns across 11 bases. V dropped 5 bases and J dropped 1; count of bases not matched to a gene: 6. The CDR3 loop spans 16 amino acids. CDR1 MNHEY and CDR2 SVGEGT come from the germline V gene. CDR3 sequence reads: CASSQWTGGENTEAFF. CDR3 nucleotides: TGTGCCAGCAGTCAATGGACAGGGGGCGAGAACACTGAAGCTTTCTTT.

The chain combines TRBV18 with TRBJ1-2, with a tentative D call TRBD1 (6 bases). V shed 6 bases and J shed 4 bases, with 12 bases lying between them. This CDR3 region has 13 residues. The germline CDR1 and CDR2 sequences are KGHSH and LQKENI. CDR3 DNA sequence: TGTGCCAGCTCGCCGACGGACAGCTATGGCTACACCTTC. It is translated as CASSPTDSYGYTF.

The chain couples TRBV5-1 to TRBJ1-1, with 9 bases lining up with TRBD1. This CDR3 is built from 16 residues. Germline CDR1 reads SGHRS; CDR2 reads YFSETQ. J was trimmed by 4 bases and V by 4 bases; bases with no gene match: 11. In DNA form, the CDR3 reads TGCGCCAGCAGCCCTACCGTTACAGGGGGCGTCACTGAAGCTTTCTTT. Translated, it gives CASSPTVTGGVTEAFF.

The chain joins TRBV13 to TRBJ1-2; TRBD1 aligns across 9 bases. Germline CDR1 is PRHDT and CDR2 is FYEKMQ (reference sequence). This CDR3 comprises 13 residues. J was trimmed by 8 bases and V by 5 bases; bases with no gene match: 6. DNA of the CDR3: TGTGCCAGCAGCCCAACAGGGGGCTGGGGCTACACCTTC. It specifies CASSPTGGWGYTF.

The V call is TRBV28, the J call TRBJ1-2; D unclear. This CDR3 is built from 15 residues. Trimming removed 4 bases from V and 8 bases from J, with 20 bases in between. Germline V CDR1 and CDR2: MDHEN, SYDVKM. The CDR3 loop is CASSSRLEVISGYTF. The CDR3 DNA sequence: TGTGCCAGCAGTTCCCGTCTCGAGGTGATAAGCGGCTACACCTTC.

The chain couples TRBV7-2 to TRBJ2-5, with 8 bases that match TRBD2. The ends lost 4 bases at V and 2 bases at J; junction bases unmatched: 9. CDR1 is SGHTA and CDR2 is FQGNSA in the germline V gene. The CDR3 loop spans 16 amino acids. The CDR3 DNA sequence: TGTGCCAGCAGCTATAACGGCGGGGGGATTCAAGAGACCCAGTACTTC. This translates into CASSYNGGGIQETQYF.

The chain combines TRBV6-5 with TRBJ1-3; 10 positions agree with TRBD1. The CDR3 length is 14 residues. Germline loops: CDR1 MNHEY, CDR2 SVGAGI. V lost 7 bases, J lost 11 bases, and 11 bases stayed unmatched. The CDR3 sequence: CASNQDRGFSAIYF. CDR3 nucleotide sequence: TGTGCCAGCAATCAGGACAGGGGGTTCTCTGCCATATATTTT.

This chain's CDR3 is CASSRQLPESTDTQYF. CDR3 nucleotide sequence: TGTGCCAGCAGCCGCCAGTTACCGGAGTCCACAGATACGCAGTATTTT. The chain is built from TRBV5-4 and TRBJ2-3; D is unclear. CDR1 and CDR2 (germline): SGHNT, YYREEE (reference sequence). The CDR3 runs 16 residues. Trimming left V 4 bases short and J 2 bases short, with 17 bases between.

The chain recombines TRBV5-6 with TRBJ1-1, with D perhaps TRBD1 (5 bases). There are 15 residues in the CDR3. Germline CDR1 reads SGHDT; CDR2 reads YYEEEE. V gave up 4 bases and J gave up 1 base, with 14 bases separating them. The CDR3 DNA reads TGTGCCAGCAGCCCCAGGGTCCTTTCGAACACTGAAGCTTTCTTT. Its translation: CASSPRVLSNTEAFF.

The chain couples TRBV5-6 to TRBJ1-6; perhaps TRBD1 as D (6 bases). The germline V gene encodes CDR1 SGHDT and CDR2 YYEEEE. The germline V and J ends were trimmed by 6 bases and 18 bases, with 28 bases remaining between them. The length of the CDR3 is 15 residues. CDR3 in DNA: TGTGCCAGCACACTATATGACAGGTCGTTAGAACCGCACCACTTT. Residues: CASTLYDRSLEPHHF.

The chain is built from TRBV6-1 and TRBJ1-2, with a tentative D call TRBD1 (5 bases). Trimming shortened V by 3 bases and J by 4 bases, and 15 bases separated the two germline ends. Germline V gene data show CDR1 as MNHNS and CDR2 as SASEGT. This CDR3 region has 15 residues. The CDR3 reads CASSDVDTYGYGYTF. The CDR3 DNA reads as TGTGCCAGCAGTGACGTGGACACTTACGGCTATGGCTACACCTTC.

The rearrangement links TRBV3-1 (or the pseudogene TRBV3-2) to TRBJ2-5; the D gene is possibly TRBD2 (5 bases). This CDR3 has 13 residues. The V end was cut by 5 bases, the J end by 1 base, with 8 bases between. CDR1 and CDR2 (germline): LGHDT, YNNKEL (reference sequence). This CDR3 reads CASSRGFQETQYF. Here the CDR3 DNA reads TGTGCCAGCAGCAGAGGGTTCCAAGAGACCCAGTACTTC.

V is TRBV5-1 and J is TRBJ1-3; D unresolved. V lost 1 base to trimming and J lost 0 bases, with 11 bases between them. Germline V gives CDR1 SGHRS, CDR2 YFSETQ. The CDR3 runs to 16 residues. Here the CDR3 DNA reads TGCGCCAGCAGCTTGAATGCTCCAGGCTCTGGAAACACCATATATTTT. This translates into CASSLNAPGSGNTIYF. The variable domain in full, completed from reference TRBV5-1 and TRBJ1-3, reads KAGVTQTPRYLIKTRGQQVTLSCSPISGHRSVSWYQQTPGQGLQFLFEYFSETQRNKGNFPGRFSGRQFSNSRSEMNVSTLELGDSALYLCASSLNAPGSGNTIYFGEGSWLTVV.

This clone was detected only a few times. This sequence joins TRBV6-1 and TRBJ1-2; D is possibly TRBD1 (5 bases). This CDR3 spans 18 amino acids. CDR1 is MNHNS and CDR2 is SASEGT in the germline V gene. The V end was cut by 0 bases, the J end by 0 bases, with 17 bases between. CDR3 in DNA: TGTGCCAGCAGTGAAGCGCTTCGGGGGACGGTGACTAACTATGGCTACACCTTC. Translated, it gives CASSEALRGTVTNYGYTF.

The chain carries TRBV6-5 and TRBJ1-5, with D perhaps matching TRBD1 (5 bases). The CDR3 extends over 13 amino acids. Deletions cut 6 bases from V and 7 bases from J, with 13 bases between. Germline V gene sequence: CDR1 MNHEY, CDR2 SVGAGI. The CDR3 coding sequence is TGTGCCAGCAGGGAGGGGAGCGGACAGCCCCAGCATTTT. The encoded protein is CASREGSGQPQHF.